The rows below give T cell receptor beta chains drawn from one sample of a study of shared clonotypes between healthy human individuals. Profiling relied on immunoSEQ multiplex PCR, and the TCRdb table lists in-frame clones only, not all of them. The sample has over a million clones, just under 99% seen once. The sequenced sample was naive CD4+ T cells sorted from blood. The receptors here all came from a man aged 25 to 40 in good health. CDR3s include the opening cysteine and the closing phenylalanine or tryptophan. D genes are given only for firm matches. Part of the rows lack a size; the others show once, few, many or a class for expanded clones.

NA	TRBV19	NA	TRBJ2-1	CASTSDSSYNEQFF	TGTGCCAGTACATCCGACAGCTCCTACAATGAGCAGTTCTTC
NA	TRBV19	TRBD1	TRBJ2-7	CASSATGAVGEQYF	TGTGCCAGTAGTGCGACAGGGGCCGTTGGGGAGCAGTACTTC
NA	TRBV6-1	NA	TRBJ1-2	CASSERTVKHYGYTF	TGTGCCAGCAGTGAGCGAACCGTCAAACACTATGGCTACACCTTC
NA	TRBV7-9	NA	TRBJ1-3	CASSLGRSSSSGNTIYF	TGTGCCAGCAGCTTAGGTCGCTCTTCAAGCTCTGGAAACACCATATATTTT
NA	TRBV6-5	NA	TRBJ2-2	CASRAATGELFF	TGTGCCAGCAGGGCAGCCACCGGGGAGCTGTTTTTT
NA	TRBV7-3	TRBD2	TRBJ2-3	CASSPLAGGTDTQYF	TGTGCCAGCAGCCCACTAGCGGGAGGGACAGATACGCAGTATTTT
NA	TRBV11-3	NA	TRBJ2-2	CASSPITGELFF	TGTGCCAGCAGCCCAATCACCGGGGAGCTGTTTTTT
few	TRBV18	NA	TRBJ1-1	CASPILLQLPLNTEAFF	TGTGCCAGCCCCATTTTGCTCCAACTCCCCCTGAACACTGAAGCTTTCTTT
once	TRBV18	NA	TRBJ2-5	CASSPPISRETQYF	TGTGCCAGCTCACCACCCATCAGTCGGGAGACCCAGTACTTC
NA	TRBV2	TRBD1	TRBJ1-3	CASSRRGPGNTIYF	TGTGCCAGCAGCCGCAGGGGGCCTGGAAACACCATATATTTT
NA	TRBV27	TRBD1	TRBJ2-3	CASSSRTGKSTDTQYF	TGTGCCAGCAGTTCACGGACAGGAAAAAGCACAGATACGCAGTATTTT
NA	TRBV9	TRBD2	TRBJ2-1	CASSSTSGSDEQFF	TGTGCCAGCAGCTCGACTAGCGGGAGCGATGAGCAGTTCTTC
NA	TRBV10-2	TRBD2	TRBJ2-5	CASSEPSGAGVETQYF	TGCGCCAGCAGTGAACCTAGCGGGGCGGGAGTTGAGACCCAGTACTTC
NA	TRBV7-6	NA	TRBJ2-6	CASSLYEARRVSGANVLTF	TGTGCCAGCAGCTTATATGAAGCGAGGAGAGTCTCTGGGGCCAACGTCCTGACTTTC
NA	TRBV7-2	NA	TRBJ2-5	CASSPDEETQYF	TGTGCCAGCAGCCCGGATGAGGAGACCCAGTACTTC
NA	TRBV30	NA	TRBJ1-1	CAWRFTQNTEAFF	TGTGCCTGGAGGTTTACGCAGAACACTGAAGCTTTCTTT
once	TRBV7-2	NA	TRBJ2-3	CASSSRQGGTQYF	TGTGCCAGCAGTTCAAGGCAGGGGGGGACGCAGTATTTT
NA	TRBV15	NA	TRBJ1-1	CATSSRGGTEAFF	TGTGCCACCAGCTCCCGAGGGGGAACTGAAGCTTTCTTT
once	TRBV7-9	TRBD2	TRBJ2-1	CASIPLGLAGGREQFF	TGTGCCAGCATCCCCCTGGGACTAGCGGGAGGGCGCGAGCAGTTCTTC
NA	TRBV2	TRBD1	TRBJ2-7	CASSVMTGRSEQYF	TGTGCCAGCAGTGTGATGACAGGGAGATCCGAGCAGTACTTC
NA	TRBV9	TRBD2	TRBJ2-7	CASTKGLAGDEQYF	TGTGCCAGCACCAAGGGACTAGCGGGAGACGAGCAGTACTTC
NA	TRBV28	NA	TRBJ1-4	CASSPRTNTNEKLFF	TGTGCCAGCAGCCCACGGACAAATACTAATGAAAAACTGTTTTTT
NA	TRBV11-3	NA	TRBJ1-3	CASAAGGSGNTIYF	TGTGCCAGCGCCGCGGGGGGCTCTGGAAACACCATATATTTT
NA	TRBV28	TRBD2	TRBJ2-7	CASSPNPSLSGRYF	TGTGCCAGCAGCCCAAACCCCTCCCTTAGCGGGAGGTACTTC
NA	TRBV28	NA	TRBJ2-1	CASSPPPRGHEQFF	TGTGCCAGCAGTCCACCCCCGCGGGGTCATGAGCAGTTCTTC
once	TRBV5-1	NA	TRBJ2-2	CASSIKNANTGELFF	TGCGCCAGCAGCATAAAGAATGCGAACACCGGGGAGCTGTTTTTT
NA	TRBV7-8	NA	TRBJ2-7	CASSLGLNEQYF	TGTGCCAGCAGCTTAGGACTAAACGAGCAGTACTTC
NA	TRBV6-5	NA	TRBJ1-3	CASSYGHTIYF	TGTGCCAGCAGTTACGGGCACACCATATATTTT
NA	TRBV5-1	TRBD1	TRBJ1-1	CASSRTGTGNTEAFF	TGCGCCAGCAGCCGGACCGGGACAGGGAACACTGAAGCTTTCTTT
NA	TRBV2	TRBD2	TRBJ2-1	CASTPLGGSGNEQFF	TGTGCCAGCACCCCGCTGGGAGGGTCGGGAAATGAGCAGTTCTTC
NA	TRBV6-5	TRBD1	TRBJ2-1	CASSKNRGSEQFF	TGTGCCAGCAGTAAGAACAGGGGGAGCGAGCAGTTCTTC
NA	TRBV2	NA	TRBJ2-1	CASSVPRTEYNEQFF	TGTGCCAGCAGTGTCCCCAGGACCGAATACAATGAGCAGTTCTTC
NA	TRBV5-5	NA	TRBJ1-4	CASNLGPAATNEKLFF	TGTGCCAGCAACTTAGGGCCAGCGGCAACTAATGAAAAACTGTTTTTT
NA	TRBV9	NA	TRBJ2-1	CASSVVGGDGNEQFF	TGTGCCAGCAGCGTAGTGGGGGGAGACGGGAATGAGCAGTTCTTC
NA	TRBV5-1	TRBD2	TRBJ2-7	CASSFGTSAYEQYF	TGCGCCAGCAGCTTCGGGACTAGCGCCTACGAGCAGTACTTC
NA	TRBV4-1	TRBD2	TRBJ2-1	CASSRRTSGSPEQFF	TGCGCCAGCAGCCGAAGGACTAGCGGGAGCCCTGAGCAGTTCTTC
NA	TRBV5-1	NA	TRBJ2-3	CASTPETLSTDTQYF	TGCGCCAGCACCCCCGAGACCCTTAGCACAGATACGCAGTATTTT